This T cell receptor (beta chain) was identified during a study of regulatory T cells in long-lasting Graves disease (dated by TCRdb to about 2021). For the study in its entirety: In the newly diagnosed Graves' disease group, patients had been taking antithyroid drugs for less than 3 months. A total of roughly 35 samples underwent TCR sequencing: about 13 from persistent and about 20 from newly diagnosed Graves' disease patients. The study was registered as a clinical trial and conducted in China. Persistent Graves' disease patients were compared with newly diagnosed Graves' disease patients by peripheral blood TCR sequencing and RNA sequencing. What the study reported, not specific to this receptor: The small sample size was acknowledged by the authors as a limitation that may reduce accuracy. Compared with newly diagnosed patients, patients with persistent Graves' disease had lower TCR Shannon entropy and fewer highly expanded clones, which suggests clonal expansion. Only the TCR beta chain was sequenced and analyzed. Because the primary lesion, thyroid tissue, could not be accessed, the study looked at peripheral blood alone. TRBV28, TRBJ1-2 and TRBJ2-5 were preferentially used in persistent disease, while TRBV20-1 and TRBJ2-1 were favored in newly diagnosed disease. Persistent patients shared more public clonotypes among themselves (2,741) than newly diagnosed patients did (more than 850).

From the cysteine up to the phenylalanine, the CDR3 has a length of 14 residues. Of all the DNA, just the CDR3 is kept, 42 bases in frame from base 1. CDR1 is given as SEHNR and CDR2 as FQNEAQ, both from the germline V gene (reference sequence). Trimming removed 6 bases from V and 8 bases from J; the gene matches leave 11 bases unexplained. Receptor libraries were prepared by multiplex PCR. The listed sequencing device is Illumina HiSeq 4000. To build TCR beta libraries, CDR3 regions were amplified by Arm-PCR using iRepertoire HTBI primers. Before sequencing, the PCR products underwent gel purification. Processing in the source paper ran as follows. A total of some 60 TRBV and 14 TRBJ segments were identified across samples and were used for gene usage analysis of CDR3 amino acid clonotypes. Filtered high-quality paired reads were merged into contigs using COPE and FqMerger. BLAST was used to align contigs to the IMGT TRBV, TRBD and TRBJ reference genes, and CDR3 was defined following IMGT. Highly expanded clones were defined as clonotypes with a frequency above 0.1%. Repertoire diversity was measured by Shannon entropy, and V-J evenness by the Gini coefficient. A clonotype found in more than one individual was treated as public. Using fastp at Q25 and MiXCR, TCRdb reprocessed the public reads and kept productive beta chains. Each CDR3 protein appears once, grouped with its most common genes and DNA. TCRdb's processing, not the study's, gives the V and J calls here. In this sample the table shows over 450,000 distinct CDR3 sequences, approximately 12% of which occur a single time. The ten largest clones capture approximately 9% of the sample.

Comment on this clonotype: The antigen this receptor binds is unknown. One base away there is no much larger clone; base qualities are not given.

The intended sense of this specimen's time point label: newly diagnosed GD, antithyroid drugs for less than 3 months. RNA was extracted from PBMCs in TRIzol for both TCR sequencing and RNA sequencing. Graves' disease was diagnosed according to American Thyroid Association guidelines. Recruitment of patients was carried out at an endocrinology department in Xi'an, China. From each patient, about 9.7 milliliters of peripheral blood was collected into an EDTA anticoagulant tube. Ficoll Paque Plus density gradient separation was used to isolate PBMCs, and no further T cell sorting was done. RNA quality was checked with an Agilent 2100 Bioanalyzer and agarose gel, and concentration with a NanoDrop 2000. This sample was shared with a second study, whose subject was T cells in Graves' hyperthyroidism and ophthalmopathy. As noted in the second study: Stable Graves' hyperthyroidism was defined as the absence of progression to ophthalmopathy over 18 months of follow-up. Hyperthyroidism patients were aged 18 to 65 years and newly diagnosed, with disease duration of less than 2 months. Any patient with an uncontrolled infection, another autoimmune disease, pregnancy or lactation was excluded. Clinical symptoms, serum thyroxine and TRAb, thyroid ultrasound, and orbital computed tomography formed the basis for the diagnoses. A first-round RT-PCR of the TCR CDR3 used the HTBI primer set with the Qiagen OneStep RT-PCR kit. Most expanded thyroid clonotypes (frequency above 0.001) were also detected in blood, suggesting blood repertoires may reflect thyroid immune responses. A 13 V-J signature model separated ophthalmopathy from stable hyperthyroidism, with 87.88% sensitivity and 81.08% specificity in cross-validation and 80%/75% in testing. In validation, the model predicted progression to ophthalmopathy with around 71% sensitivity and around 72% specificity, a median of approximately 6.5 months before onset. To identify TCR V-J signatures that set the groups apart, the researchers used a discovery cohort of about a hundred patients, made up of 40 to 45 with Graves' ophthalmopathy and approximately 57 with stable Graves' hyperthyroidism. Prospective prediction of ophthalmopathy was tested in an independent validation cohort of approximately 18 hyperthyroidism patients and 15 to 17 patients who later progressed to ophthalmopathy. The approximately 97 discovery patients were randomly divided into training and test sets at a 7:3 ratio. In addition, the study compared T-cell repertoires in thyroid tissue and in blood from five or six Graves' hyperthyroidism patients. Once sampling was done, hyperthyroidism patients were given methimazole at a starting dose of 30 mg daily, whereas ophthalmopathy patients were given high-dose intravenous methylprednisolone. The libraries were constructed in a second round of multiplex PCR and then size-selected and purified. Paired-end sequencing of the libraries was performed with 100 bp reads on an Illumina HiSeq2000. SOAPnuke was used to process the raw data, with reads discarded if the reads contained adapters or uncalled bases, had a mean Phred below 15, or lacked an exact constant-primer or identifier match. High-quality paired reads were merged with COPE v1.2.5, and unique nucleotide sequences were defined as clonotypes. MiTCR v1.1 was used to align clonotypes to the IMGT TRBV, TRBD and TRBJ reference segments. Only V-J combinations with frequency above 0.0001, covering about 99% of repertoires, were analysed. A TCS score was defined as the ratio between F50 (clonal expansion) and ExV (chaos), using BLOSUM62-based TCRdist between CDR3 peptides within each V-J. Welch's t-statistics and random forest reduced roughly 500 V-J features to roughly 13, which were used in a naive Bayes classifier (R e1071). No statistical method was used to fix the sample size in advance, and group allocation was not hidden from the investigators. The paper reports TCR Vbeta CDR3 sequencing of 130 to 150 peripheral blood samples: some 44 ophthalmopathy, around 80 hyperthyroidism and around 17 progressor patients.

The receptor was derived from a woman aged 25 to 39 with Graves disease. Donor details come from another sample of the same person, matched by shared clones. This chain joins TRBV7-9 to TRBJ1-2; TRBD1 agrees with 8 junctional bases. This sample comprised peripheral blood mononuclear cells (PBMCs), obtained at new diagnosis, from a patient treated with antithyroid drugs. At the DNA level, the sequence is TGTGCCAGCAGTCACCCGGACAGGGTAGCCGGCTACACCTTC. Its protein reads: CASSHPDRVAGYTF.